This TCR delta chain was sequenced for a study of gammadelta T cells in human blood (dated by TCRdb to the early 2020s). Summary of the overall study and its limitations: The study reported that microbial exposure appeared to drive polyclonal expansion of innate gamma-delta T cells immediately after birth.

The V end gives up 0 bases and the J end 1 base, leaving 1 base in the junction not matched to a gene. From its cysteine to its phenylalanine, the CDR3 spans 14 amino acids. The DNA shown is the 42-base CDR3, in frame from base 1. Based on the germline V gene, the CDR1 and CDR2 sequences are GEAIGNYY and EKD. The protocol used for the library was RT-PCR. The sequencer was an Illumina MiSeq. Via CATT, TCRdb reprocessed the public reads, and rows with identical DNA were then joined. A total of approximately 610 delta-chain clones appear in this sample, roughly a tenth of them only once. About three fifths of the sample is taken by the ten largest. Taking its sample share into account, this clone is medium-sized (0.01 to 0.1%). Its binding antigen is unknown. No much larger clone exists at a distance of one base, and base qualities are not known.

The source of this sequence is a human donor. Recombination connected TRDV2 to TRDJ1; 7 nucleotides in the junction match TRDD3. Specimen: Vgamma9Vdelta2 gamma-delta T cells from adult blood. Here is the DNA: TGTGCCTGTGACACCCTGGGGGGCACCGATAAACTCATCTTT. The translation is CACDTLGGTDKLIF.